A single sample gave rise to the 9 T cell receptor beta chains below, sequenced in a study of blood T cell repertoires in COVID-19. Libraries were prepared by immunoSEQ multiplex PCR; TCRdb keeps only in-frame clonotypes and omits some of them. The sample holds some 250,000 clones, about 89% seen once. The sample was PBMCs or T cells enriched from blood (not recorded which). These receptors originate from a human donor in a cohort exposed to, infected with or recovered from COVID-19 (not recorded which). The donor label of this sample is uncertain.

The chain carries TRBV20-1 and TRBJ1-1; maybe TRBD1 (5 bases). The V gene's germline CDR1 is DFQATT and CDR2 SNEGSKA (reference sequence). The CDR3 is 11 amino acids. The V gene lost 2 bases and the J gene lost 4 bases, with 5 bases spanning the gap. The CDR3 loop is CSARTGTEAFF. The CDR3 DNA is TGCAGTGCTAGAACAGGCACTGAAGCTTTCTTT.

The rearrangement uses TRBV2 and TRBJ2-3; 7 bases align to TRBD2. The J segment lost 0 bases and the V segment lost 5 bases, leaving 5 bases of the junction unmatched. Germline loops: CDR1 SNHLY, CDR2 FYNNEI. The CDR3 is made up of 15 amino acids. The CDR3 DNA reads TGTGCCAGCAGTTTGAGCGGGACGAGCACAGATACGCAGTATTTT. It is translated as CASSLSGTSTDTQYF.

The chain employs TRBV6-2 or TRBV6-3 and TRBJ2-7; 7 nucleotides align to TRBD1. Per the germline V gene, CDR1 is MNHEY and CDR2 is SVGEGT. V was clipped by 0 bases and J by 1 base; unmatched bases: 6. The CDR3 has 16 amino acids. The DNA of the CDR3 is TGTGCCAGCAGTTACTCCGTGGGACAGACTTCCTACGAGCAGTACTTC. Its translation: CASSYSVGQTSYEQYF.

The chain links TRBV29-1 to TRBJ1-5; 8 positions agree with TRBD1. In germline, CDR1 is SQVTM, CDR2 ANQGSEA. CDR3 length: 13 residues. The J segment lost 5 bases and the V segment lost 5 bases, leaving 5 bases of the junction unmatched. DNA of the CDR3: TGCAGCGTTCAGGACAGGGTAGATCAGCCCCAGCATTTT. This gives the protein CSVQDRVDQPQHF.

CDR3 sequence: CASGLVQDQPQHF. The CDR3 DNA sequence: TGTGCTAGTGGTTTGGTACAAGATCAGCCCCAGCATTTT. The chain employs TRBV12-5 and TRBJ1-5; D is undetermined. Germline CDR1 reads LGHNT; CDR2 reads FRNRAP. V lost 0 bases to trimming and J lost 5 bases, with 5 bases between them. The CDR3 loop spans 13 amino acids.

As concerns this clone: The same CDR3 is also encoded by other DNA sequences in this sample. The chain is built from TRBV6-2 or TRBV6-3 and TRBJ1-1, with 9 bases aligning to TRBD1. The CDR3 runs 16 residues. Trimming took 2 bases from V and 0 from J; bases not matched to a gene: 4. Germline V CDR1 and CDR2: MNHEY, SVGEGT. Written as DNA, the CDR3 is TGTGCCAGCAGTTACCCGGGACAGGGATTGAACACTGAAGCTTTCTTT. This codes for CASSYPGQGLNTEAFF.

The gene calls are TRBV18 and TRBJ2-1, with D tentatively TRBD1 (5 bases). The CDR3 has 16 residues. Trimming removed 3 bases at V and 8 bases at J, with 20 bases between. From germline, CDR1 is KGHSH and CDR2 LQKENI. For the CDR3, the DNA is TGTGCCAGCTCACCCCCCTCCAGGGAACCCACGGATGAGCAGTTCTTC. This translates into CASSPPSREPTDEQFF. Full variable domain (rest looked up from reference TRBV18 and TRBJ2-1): NAGVMQNPRHLVRRRGQEARLRCSPMKGHSHVYWYRQLPEEGLKFMVYLQKENIIDESGMPKERFSAEFPKEGPSILRIQQVVRGDSAAYFCASSPPSREPTDEQFFGPGTRLTVL.

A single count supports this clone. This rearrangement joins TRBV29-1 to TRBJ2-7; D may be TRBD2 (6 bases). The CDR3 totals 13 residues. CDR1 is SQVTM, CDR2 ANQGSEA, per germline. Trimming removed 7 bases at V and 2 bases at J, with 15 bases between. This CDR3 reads CSAGGGIAYEQYF. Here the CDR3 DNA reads TGCAGCGCGGGTGGGGGGATCGCCTACGAGCAGTACTTC.

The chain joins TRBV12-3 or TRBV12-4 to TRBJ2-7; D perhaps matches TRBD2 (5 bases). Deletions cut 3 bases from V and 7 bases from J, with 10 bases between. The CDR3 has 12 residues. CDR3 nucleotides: TGTGCCAGCAGTTTCGGACCGGGGGAGCAGTACTTC. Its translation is CASSFGPGEQYF.